Each of the 6 T cell receptor beta chains below was sequenced from the same sample in a study of blood T cells in healthy people across ages. It was with a sample-barcoded 5' primer and a J-beta primer mix that a second PCR of roughly 6 to 11 cycles was run. TCRdb ran MiXCR on the 5' RACE reads and lists one entry per CDR3 protein. The sample has over 600,000 distinct CDR3 sequences, around 45% seen once. The sample was blood. Every receptor here comes from a man at least 80 years old in good health.

CDR3 sequence (DNA): TGTGCCAGCAGTTTAGTACAGGGGGACTATGGCTACACCTTC. As protein: CASSLVQGDYGYTF. The rearrangement links TRBV28 to TRBJ1-2; 8 nucleotides match TRBD1. The V segment lost 2 bases and the J segment 3 bases; nucleotides outside the gene matches: 2. The germline V gene has CDR1 MDHEN and CDR2 SYDVKM. The CDR3 contains 14 residues.

This chain links TRBV28 with TRBJ2-7, with 12 bases matching TRBD2. Germline lookup yields CDR1 MDHEN and CDR2 SYDVKM. V was clipped by 5 bases and J by 2 bases; unmatched bases: 10. The CDR3 runs to 17 residues. In DNA form, the CDR3 reads TGTGCCAGCAGTCTGCGGGTAGGACTAGCGGGGACCTACGAGCAGTACTTC. Translated: CASSLRVGLAGTYEQYF.

This clonotype was seen more than once but under ten times. J is TRBJ2-7 and V is TRBV9; 8 bases align to TRBD2. CDR1 and CDR2 from the germline V gene are SGDLS and YYNGEE. The CDR3 contains 15 residues. Trimming removed 0 bases from V and 1 base from J; junction bases left unmatched: 3. The chain's CDR3 is CASSVGSGSSYEQYF. The CDR3 coding sequence is TGTGCCAGCAGCGTAGGCAGCGGGAGTTCCTACGAGCAGTACTTC.

The rearrangement joins TRBV4-3 to TRBJ2-3; D may be TRBD1 or TRBD2 (5 bases each). Germline values: CDR1 LGHNA, CDR2 YSLEER. V shed 3 bases and J shed 4 bases, with 20 bases lying between them. The CDR3 length is 17 residues. CDR3 amino acids: CASSQAPRGLGADTQYF. For the CDR3, the DNA is TGCGCCAGCAGCCAGGCCCCTCGCGGGCTGGGGGCAGATACGCAGTATTTT.

The chain uses TRBV6-5 and TRBJ1-1, with 7 nucleotides matching TRBD1. Germline values: CDR1 MNHEY, CDR2 SVGAGI. V lost 5 bases and J lost 4; bases outside the gene matches: 7. This CDR3 is built from 14 residues. The CDR3 loop reads CASSPRTGLTEAFF. DNA for the CDR3: TGTGCCAGCAGTCCCCGGACAGGCCTCACTGAAGCTTTCTTT.

The chain couples TRBV29-1 to TRBJ1-2, with D maybe TRBD1 (5 bases). CDR3 length: 13 residues. Trimming pared 5 bases from V and 3 bases from J, leaving 13 bases between. Germline-derived CDR1 and CDR2 are SQVTM and ANQGSEA. CDR3 nucleotides: TGCAGCGTTTCCTCGCAGGGAGACTATGGCTACACCTTC. Its translation: CSVSSQGDYGYTF. Based on the CDR3 plus reference TRBV29-1 and TRBJ1-2, the full variable domain is SAVISQKPSRDICQRGTSLTIQCQVDSQVTMMFWYRQQPGQSLTLIATANQGSEATYESGFVIDKFPISRPNLTFSTLTVSNMSPEDSSIYLCSVSSQGDYGYTFGSGTRLTVV.